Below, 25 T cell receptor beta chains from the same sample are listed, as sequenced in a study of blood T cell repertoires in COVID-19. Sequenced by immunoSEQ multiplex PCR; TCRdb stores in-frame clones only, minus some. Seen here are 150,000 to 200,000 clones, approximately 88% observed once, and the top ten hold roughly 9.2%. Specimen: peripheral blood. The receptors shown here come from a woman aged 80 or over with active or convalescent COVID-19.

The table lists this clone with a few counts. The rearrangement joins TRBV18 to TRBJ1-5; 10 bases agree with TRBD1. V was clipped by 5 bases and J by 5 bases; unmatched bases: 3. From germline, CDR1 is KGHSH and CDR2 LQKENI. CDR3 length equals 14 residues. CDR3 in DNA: TGTGCCAGCTCATTGACAGGGGGCGATCAGCCCCAGCATTTT. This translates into CASSLTGGDQPQHF.

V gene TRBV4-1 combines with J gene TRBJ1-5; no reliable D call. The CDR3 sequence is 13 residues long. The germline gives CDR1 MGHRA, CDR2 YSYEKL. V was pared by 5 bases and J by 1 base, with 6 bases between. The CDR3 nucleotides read TGCGCCAGCAGCTTCGAGAGCAATCAGCCCCAGCATTTT. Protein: CASSFESNQPQHF.

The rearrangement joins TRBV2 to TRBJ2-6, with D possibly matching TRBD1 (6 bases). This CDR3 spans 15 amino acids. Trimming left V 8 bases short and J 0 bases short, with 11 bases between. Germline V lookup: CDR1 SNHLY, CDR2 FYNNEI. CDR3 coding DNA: TGTGCCAGCCGAGGACAGACCTCTGGGGCCAACGTCCTGACTTTC. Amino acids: CASRGQTSGANVLTF. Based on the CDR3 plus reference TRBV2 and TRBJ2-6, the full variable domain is EPEVTQTPSHQVTQMGQEVILRCVPISNHLYFYWYRQILGQKVEFLVSFYNNEISEKSEIFDDQFSVERPDGSNFTLKIRSTKLEDSAMYFCASRGQTSGANVLTFGAGSRLTVL.

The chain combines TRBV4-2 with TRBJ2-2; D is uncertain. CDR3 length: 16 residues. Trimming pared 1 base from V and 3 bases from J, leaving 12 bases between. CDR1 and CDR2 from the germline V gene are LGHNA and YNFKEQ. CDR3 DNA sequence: TGTGCCAGCAGCCAAGGTCATAGCCGGGACACCGGGGAGCTGTTTTTT. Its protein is CASSQGHSRDTGELFF.

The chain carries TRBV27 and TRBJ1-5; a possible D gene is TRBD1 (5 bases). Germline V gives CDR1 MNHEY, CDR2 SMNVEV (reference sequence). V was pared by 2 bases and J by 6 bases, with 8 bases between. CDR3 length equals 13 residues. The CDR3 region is CASSLTGPQPQHF. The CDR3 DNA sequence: TGTGCCAGCAGTTTAACAGGCCCTCAGCCCCAGCATTTT.

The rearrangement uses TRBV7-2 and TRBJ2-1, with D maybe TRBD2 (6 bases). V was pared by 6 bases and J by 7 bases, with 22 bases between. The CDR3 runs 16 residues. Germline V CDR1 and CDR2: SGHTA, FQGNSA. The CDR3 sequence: CASRSRAGSFWNEQFF. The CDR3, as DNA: TGTGCCAGCAGGTCCCGCGCGGGGAGCTTTTGGAATGAGCAGTTCTTC.

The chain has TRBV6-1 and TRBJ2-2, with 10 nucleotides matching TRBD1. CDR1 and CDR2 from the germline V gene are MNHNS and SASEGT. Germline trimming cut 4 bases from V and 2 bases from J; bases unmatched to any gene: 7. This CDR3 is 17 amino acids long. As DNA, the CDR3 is TGTGCCAGCAGTGCCGGGACAGGGGTAGGAAACACCGGGGAGCTGTTTTTT. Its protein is CASSAGTGVGNTGELFF.

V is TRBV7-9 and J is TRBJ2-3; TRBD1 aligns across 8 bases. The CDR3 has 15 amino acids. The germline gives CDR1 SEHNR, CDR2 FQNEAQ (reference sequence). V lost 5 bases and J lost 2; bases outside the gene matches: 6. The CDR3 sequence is CASSLDRGITDTQYF. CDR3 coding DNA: TGTGCCAGCAGCCTCGACAGGGGCATCACAGATACGCAGTATTTT.

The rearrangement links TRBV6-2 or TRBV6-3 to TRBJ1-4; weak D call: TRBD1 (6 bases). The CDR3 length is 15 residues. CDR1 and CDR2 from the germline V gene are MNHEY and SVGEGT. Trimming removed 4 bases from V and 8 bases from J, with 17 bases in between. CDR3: CASSWKGTGSEKLFF. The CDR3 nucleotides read TGTGCCAGCAGTTGGAAAGGAACAGGGAGCGAAAAACTGTTTTTT.

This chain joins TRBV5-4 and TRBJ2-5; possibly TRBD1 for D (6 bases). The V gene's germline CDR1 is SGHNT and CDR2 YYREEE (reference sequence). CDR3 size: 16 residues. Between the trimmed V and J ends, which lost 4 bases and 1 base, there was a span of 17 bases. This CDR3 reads CASSPRTVFPQETQYF. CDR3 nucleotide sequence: TGTGCCAGCAGCCCGAGGACAGTTTTTCCCCAAGAGACCCAGTACTTC.

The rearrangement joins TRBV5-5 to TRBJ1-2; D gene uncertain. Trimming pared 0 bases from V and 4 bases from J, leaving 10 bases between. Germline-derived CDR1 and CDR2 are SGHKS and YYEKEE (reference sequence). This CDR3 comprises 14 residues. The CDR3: CASSLGLEPYGYTF. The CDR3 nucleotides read TGTGCCAGCAGCTTGGGGTTAGAGCCCTATGGCTACACCTTC.

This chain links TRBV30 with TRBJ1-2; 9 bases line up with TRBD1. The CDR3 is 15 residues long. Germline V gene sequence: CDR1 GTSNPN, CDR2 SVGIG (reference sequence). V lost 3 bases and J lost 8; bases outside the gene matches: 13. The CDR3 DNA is TGTGCCTGGAGACGATCCGGGACAGGGTCTAGCGGCTACACCTTC. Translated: CAWRRSGTGSSGYTF.

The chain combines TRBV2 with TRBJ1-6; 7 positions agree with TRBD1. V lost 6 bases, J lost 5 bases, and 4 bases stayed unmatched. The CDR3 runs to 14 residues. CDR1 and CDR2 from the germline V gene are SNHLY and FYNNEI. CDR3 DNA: TGTGCCAGCAGAGGACAGGCGGATAATTCACCCCTCCACTTT. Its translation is CASRGQADNSPLHF.

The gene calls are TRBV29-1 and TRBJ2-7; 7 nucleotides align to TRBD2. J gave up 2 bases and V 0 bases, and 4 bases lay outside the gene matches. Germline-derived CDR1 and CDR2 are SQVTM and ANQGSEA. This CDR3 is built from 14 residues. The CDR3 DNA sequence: TGCAGCGTTGAAGATGGGGGGGGTACCTACGAGCAGTACTTC. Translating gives CSVEDGGGTYEQYF.

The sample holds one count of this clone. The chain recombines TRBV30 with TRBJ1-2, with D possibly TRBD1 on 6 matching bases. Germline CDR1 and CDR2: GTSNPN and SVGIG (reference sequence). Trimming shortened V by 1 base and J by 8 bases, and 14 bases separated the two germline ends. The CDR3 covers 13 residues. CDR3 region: CAWSGTDRWGYTF. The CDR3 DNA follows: TGTGCCTGGAGTGGGACAGACAGGTGGGGCTACACCTTC. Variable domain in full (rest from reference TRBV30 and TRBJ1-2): SQTIHQWPATLVQPVGSPLSLECTVEGTSNPNLYWYRQAAGRGLQLLFYSVGIGQISSEVPQNLSASRPQDRQFILSSKKLLLSDSGFYLCAWSGTDRWGYTFGSGTRLTVV.

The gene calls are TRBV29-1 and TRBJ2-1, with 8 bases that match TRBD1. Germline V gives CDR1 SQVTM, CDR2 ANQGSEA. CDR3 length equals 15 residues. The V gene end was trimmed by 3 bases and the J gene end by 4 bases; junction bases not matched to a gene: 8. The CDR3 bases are TGCAGCGTTGAGGAGTGGACAGGGCCTTACAATGAGCAGTTCTTC. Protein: CSVEEWTGPYNEQFF.

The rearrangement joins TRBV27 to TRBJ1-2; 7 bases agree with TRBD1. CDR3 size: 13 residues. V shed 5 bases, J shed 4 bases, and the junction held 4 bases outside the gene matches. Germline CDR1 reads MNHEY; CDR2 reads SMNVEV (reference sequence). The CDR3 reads CASSTGTAYGYTF. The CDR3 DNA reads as TGTGCCAGCAGTACCGGGACAGCCTATGGCTACACCTTC.

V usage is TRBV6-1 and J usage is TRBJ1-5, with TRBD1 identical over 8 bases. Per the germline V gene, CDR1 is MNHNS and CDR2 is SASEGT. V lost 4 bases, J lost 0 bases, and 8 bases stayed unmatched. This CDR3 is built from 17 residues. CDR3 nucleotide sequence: TGTGCCAGCAGTGGGGGGACAGGTCTTTTTAGCAATCAGCCCCAGCATTTT. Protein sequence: CASSGGTGLFSNQPQHF.

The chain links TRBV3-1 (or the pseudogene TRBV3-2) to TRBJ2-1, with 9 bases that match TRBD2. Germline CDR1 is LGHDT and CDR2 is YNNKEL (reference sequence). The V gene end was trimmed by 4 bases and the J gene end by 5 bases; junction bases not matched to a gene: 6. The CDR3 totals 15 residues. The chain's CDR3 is CASSRERGADNEQFF. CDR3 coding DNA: TGTGCCAGCAGCCGGGAGCGGGGGGCAGACAATGAGCAGTTCTTC.

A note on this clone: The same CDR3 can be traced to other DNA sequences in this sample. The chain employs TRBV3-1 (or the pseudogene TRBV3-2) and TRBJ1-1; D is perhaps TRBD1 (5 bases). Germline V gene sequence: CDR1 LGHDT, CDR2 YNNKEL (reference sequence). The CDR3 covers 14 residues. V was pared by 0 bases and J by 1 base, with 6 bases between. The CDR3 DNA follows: TGTGCCAGCAGCCAAGATCAGGGGAACACTGAAGCTTTCTTT. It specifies CASSQDQGNTEAFF.

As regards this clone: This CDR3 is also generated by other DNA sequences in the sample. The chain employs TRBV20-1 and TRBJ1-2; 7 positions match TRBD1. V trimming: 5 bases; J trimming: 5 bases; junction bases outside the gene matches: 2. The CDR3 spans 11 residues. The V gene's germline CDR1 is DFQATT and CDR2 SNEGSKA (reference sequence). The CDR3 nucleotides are TGCAGTGCTCGACAGGGTTATGGCTACACCTTC. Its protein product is CSARQGYGYTF.

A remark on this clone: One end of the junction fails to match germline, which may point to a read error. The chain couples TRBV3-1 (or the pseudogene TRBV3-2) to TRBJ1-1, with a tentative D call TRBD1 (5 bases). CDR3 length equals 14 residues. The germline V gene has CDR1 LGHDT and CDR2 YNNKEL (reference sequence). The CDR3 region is CASSGGEWRGRAFF. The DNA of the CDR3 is TGTGCCAGCAGCGGGGGTGAATGGAGGGGACGAGCTTTTTTT.

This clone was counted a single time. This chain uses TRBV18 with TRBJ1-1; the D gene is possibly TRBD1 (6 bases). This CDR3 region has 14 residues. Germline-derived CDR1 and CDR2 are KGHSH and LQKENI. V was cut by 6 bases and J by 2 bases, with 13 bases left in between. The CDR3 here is CASSQDSLNTEAFF. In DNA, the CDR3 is TGTGCCAGCTCCCAGGACAGCCTTAACACTGAAGCTTTCTTT.

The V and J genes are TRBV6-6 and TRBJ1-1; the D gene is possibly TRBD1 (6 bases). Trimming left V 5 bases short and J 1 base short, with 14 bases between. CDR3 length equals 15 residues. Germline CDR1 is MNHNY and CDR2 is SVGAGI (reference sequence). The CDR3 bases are TGTGCCAGCAGTCAATACAGGGTGGAGAACACTGAAGCTTTCTTT. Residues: CASSQYRVENTEAFF.

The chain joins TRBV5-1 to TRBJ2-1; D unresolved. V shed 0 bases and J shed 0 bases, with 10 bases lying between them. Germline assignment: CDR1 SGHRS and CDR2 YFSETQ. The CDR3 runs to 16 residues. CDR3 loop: CASSLGLASSYNEQFF. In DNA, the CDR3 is TGCGCCAGCAGCTTGGGACTCGCGAGCTCCTACAATGAGCAGTTCTTC.